This T cell receptor (beta chain) was recovered during a study of T-cell memory formation after mild COVID-19. The wider study: Largely, TCR clusters stayed within a single donor. Study-wide points: Within pre-infection memory, some responding clones were found, suggesting cross-reactive memory joined. The main location of contracting CD4+ clones was CM and EM, and that of contracting CD8+ clones was EMRA. Clones shrinking between day 15 and 85 showed a balanced CD4/CD8 split, and those that grew later tilted toward CD4+.

This clonotype has just a few counts. The antigen is undetermined. TCRdb re-called the 5' RACE reads with MiXCR, one entry per CDR3 protein. This table has around 130,000 distinct CDR3 sequences, 11% to 15% appearing once. V was trimmed by 2 bases and J by 0 bases, leaving 10 bases between them. The CDR3 is 15 amino acids. CDR1 is LGHNA and CDR2 is YSLEER in the germline V gene. The chain links TRBV4-3 to TRBJ1-1, with D possibly TRBD1 on 5 matching bases. The sample consisted of PBMCs or a T cell subset sorted from them (not recorded which). The sequence was collected from an adult woman who had mild COVID-19 (a few samples of this study predate the infection). Cell type and time point are not known. The DNA of the CDR3 is TGCGCCAGCAGCCAATTCGGGGCCATGAACACTGAAGCTTTCTTT. The encoded protein is CASSQFGAMNTEAFF.